The rows below give T cell receptor beta chains drawn from one sample of a study of T cells after yellow fever vaccination. Each CDR3 protein gets one entry after TCRdb re-called the 5' RACE reads with MiXCR. Among some 600,000 distinct CDR3 sequences, more than 9% were seen once, and the ten largest hold just under 15%. The starting material was PBMCs, obtained on the day of the yellow fever booster vaccination. Receptors were obtained from a man aged 25 to 40 who received the YFV17D yellow fever vaccine. CDR3s include the opening cysteine and the closing phenylalanine or tryptophan. The order of the fields is CDR3 protein, CDR3 DNA, V gene, clone size, D gene, J gene. A D gene is named only where the DNA matches it firmly. Only some rows state a clone size, as once, few, many or a class for expanded clones.

CDR3: CASSLAPGRGSGANVLTF
DNA: TGTGCCAGCAGCTTAGCGCCAGGGAGGGGCTCTGGGGCCAACGTCCTGACTTTC
V: TRBV7-8
size: few
D: TRBD2
J: TRBJ2-6

CDR3: CSFFSGRANNEQFF
DNA: TGCAGCTTTTTCAGCGGGAGGGCCAACAATGAGCAGTTCTTC
V: TRBV20-1
size: -
D: TRBD2
J: TRBJ2-1

CDR3: CASSFFMATDTQYF
DNA: TGTGCCAGCAGCTTCTTCATGGCCACAGATACGCAGTATTTT
V: TRBV7-2
size: -
D: -
J: TRBJ2-3

CDR3: CASRKTGLNNEQFF
DNA: TGTGCCAGCCGTAAAACGGGGTTGAACAATGAGCAGTTCTTC
V: TRBV12-3/TRBV12-4
size: -
D: -
J: TRBJ2-1

CDR3: CASRTTGGGEQYF
DNA: TGTGCCAGCAGGACGACAGGGGGCGGCGAGCAGTACTTC
V: TRBV28
size: -
D: TRBD1
J: TRBJ2-7

CDR3: CAIAREGTSTDTQYF
DNA: TGTGCCATCGCGAGAGAGGGGACTTCCACAGATACGCAGTATTTT
V: TRBV10-3
size: -
D: -
J: TRBJ2-3

CDR3: CASSYQGPDYRRVETQYF
DNA: TGTGCCAGCAGCTACCAAGGGCCTGACTACAGGCGGGTGGAGACCCAGTACTTC
V: TRBV11-1
size: few
D: -
J: TRBJ2-5

CDR3: CASHKDSYSNQPQHF
DNA: TGTGCCAGCCATAAGGACAGCTATAGCAATCAGCCCCAGCATTTT
V: TRBV6-2/TRBV6-3
size: few
D: -
J: TRBJ1-5

CDR3: CASSQDMASIHGELFF
DNA: TGTGCCAGCAGCCAAGATATGGCTAGCATTCACGGGGAGCTGTTTTTT
V: TRBV3-1
size: few
D: -
J: TRBJ2-2

CDR3: CSATGTSGSYEQFF
DNA: TGCAGTGCTACCGGGACTAGCGGGAGCTATGAGCAGTTCTTC
V: TRBV20-1
size: few
D: TRBD2
J: TRBJ2-1

CDR3: CASTPSWDYGYTF
DNA: TGTGCCAGCACCCCATCGTGGGACTATGGCTACACCTTC
V: TRBV6-1
size: few
D: -
J: TRBJ1-2

CDR3: CAISFWTSGSASTDTQYF
DNA: TGTGCCATCAGTTTTTGGACTAGCGGGAGTGCTAGCACAGATACGCAGTATTTT
V: TRBV10-3
size: -
D: TRBD2
J: TRBJ2-3

CDR3: CASSYPLGAGHPDEQFF
DNA: TGTGCCAGCAGTTACCCCTTAGGAGCGGGCCACCCTGATGAGCAGTTCTTC
V: TRBV6-2/TRBV6-3
size: -
D: -
J: TRBJ2-1

CDR3: CASSFPGGGYEQYF
DNA: TGTGCCAGCAGTTTCCCGGGGGGCGGTTACGAGCAGTACTTC
V: TRBV7-2
size: few
D: -
J: TRBJ2-7

CDR3: CASTLAGARDTQYF
DNA: TGCGCCAGCACGCTGGCAGGGGCCAGGGATACGCAGTATTTT
V: TRBV5-1
size: -
D: -
J: TRBJ2-3

CDR3: CASSLYRDRTYEQYF
DNA: TGCGCCAGCAGCTTGTACCGGGACAGGACCTACGAGCAGTACTTC
V: TRBV5-1
size: few
D: TRBD1
J: TRBJ2-7

CDR3: CASSYGVNEQYF
DNA: TGTGCCAGCAGTTACGGCGTAAACGAGCAGTACTTC
V: TRBV6-6
size: few
D: -
J: TRBJ2-7

CDR3: CASAGLSYEQYF
DNA: TGTGCCAGCGCGGGGCTGTCATACGAGCAGTACTTC
V: TRBV7-2
size: many
D: -
J: TRBJ2-7

CDR3: CSVELKGLNTEAFF
DNA: TGCAGCGTTGAATTGAAGGGGTTGAACACTGAAGCTTTCTTT
V: TRBV29-1
size: -
D: -
J: TRBJ1-1

CDR3: CSAAILAGANYEQYF
DNA: TGCAGTGCTGCCATACTAGCGGGAGCTAACTACGAGCAGTACTTC
V: TRBV20-1
size: few
D: TRBD2
J: TRBJ2-7

CDR3: CASSLGQPGEQYF
DNA: TGCGCCAGCAGCCTCGGACAGCCGGGGGAGCAGTACTTC
V: TRBV5-1
size: -
D: -
J: TRBJ2-7

CDR3: CSEEEGSYEQYF
DNA: TGCAGCGAAGAGGAGGGGTCCTACGAGCAGTACTTC
V: TRBV20-1
size: few
D: -
J: TRBJ2-7

CDR3: CASTSPGHEQYF
DNA: TGCGCCAGCACCTCGCCCGGACACGAGCAGTACTTC
V: TRBV5-1
size: -
D: -
J: TRBJ2-7

CDR3: CASSLLQGGTGELFF
DNA: TGTGCCAGCAGCTTGCTCCAGGGCGGAACCGGGGAGCTGTTTTTT
V: TRBV5-6
size: -
D: -
J: TRBJ2-2

CDR3: CAISGSDNIQYF
DNA: TGTGCCATCAGCGGGAGCGACAACATTCAGTACTTC
V: TRBV10-3
size: -
D: -
J: TRBJ2-4

CDR3: CASSPANNEQFF
DNA: TGTGCCAGTTCACCCGCCAACAATGAGCAGTTCTTC
V: TRBV6-5
size: -
D: -
J: TRBJ2-1